The next 10 T cell receptor beta chains were all read from a single sample in a study of blood T cells in healthy people across ages. A second about 7 to 11 cycle PCR used barcoded and J-beta primers. Via MiXCR, TCRdb re-called the 5' RACE reads, giving one row per CDR3 protein. The sample lists about 720,000 distinct CDR3 sequences; 22% were seen once. The source material was blood. All receptors come from a man between 65 and 80 years old in good health.

The chain links TRBV20-1 to TRBJ1-1; 7 bases match TRBD1. V dropped 5 bases and J dropped 4; count of bases not matched to a gene: 10. Germline V CDR1 and CDR2: DFQATT, SNEGSKA (reference sequence). This CDR3 is built from 14 residues. The CDR3 DNA sequence: TGCAGTGCTCCAGCAGGGGGGAGGGCCACTGAAGCTTTCTTT. It is translated as CSAPAGGRATEAFF.

The J gene is TRBJ1-1, the V gene TRBV12-3 or TRBV12-4; TRBD1 might be the D (5 bases). This CDR3 spans 14 amino acids. V was trimmed by 2 bases and J by 5 bases, leaving 12 bases between them. Here the CDR3 DNA reads TGTGCCAGCAGTTTAAGGCGGGGGGGGACTGAAGCTTTCTTT. This sequence encodes CASSLRRGGTEAFF.

This rearrangement joins TRBV11-3 to TRBJ1-3; D gene ambiguous. The CDR3 runs 16 residues. The V and J ends lost 5 bases and 0 bases respectively, with 14 bases between them. Germline V gene sequence: CDR1 SGHNT, CDR2 YENEEA. DNA for the CDR3: TGTGCCAGCAGCCCGGATGAGGGATTCTCTGGAAACACCATATATTTT. It yields the protein CASSPDEGFSGNTIYF.

This clonotype was seen a handful of times. This rearrangement joins TRBV12-3 or TRBV12-4 to TRBJ1-6; 9 bases line up with TRBD1. The junction had 2 bases not matched to a gene; V was cut back by 7 bases and J by 7 bases. The CDR3 has 13 amino acids. DNA of the CDR3: TGTGCCAGCAAAGGGACAGGGAATTCACCCCTCCACTTT. This codes for CASKGTGNSPLHF.

The chain is built from TRBV20-1 and TRBJ1-1, with a possible D match to TRBD1 (6 bases). Germline CDR1 reads DFQATT; CDR2 reads SNEGSKA (reference sequence). CDR3 length: 20 residues. Trimming removed 1 base at V and 1 base at J, with 28 bases between. The CDR3 region is CSARVLPHDRLGGGNTEAFF. The CDR3 bases are TGCAGTGCTAGAGTCCTCCCACACGACCGCCTAGGGGGGGGGAACACTGAAGCTTTCTTT.

CDR3 in DNA: TGTGCCAGCAGTCCACAGACAGCCTATGGCTACACCTTC. Amino acid sequence: CASSPQTAYGYTF. The rearrangement joins TRBV12-3 or TRBV12-4 to TRBJ1-2; perhaps TRBD1 as D (5 bases). Deletions cut 5 bases from V and 4 bases from J, with 11 bases between. CDR3 size: 13 residues.

The CDR3 DNA follows: TGTGCCAGTAGTATGTCTGGAAACAATGAGCAGTTCTTC. Its translation is CASSMSGNNEQFF. The chain joins TRBV19 to TRBJ2-1; D call uncertain. CDR1 and CDR2 (germline): LNHDA, SQIVND (reference sequence). Trimming left V 3 bases short and J 5 bases short, with 8 bases between. This CDR3 region has 13 residues.

This chain joins TRBV5-1 and TRBJ2-3; D is possibly TRBD1 or TRBD2 (5 bases each). Germline V gene data show CDR1 as SGHRS and CDR2 as YFSETQ. CDR3 size: 15 residues. V was cut by 4 bases and J by 2 bases, with 14 bases left in between. In DNA, the CDR3 is TGCGCCAGCAGCCGCAGGGACCCCAACACAGATACGCAGTATTTT. Amino acid sequence: CASSRRDPNTDTQYF.

The chain joins TRBV4-1 to TRBJ2-3; D not certain. Germline V gene data show CDR1 as MGHRA and CDR2 as YSYEKL. Trimming removed 8 bases from V and 6 bases from J, with 18 bases in between. This CDR3 comprises 14 residues. For the CDR3, the DNA is TGCGCCAGCGCCGCCGAAAACTCTGGGGATACGCAGTATTTT. It codes for CASAAENSGDTQYF.

This clonotype was detected only a few times. The chain combines TRBV6-1 with TRBJ2-5, with 8 bases that match TRBD2. The DNA end favors TRBJ2-1, so the J call may be wrong. CDR1 is MNHNS and CDR2 is SASEGT in the germline V gene. This CDR3 has 17 residues. The CDR3 here is CASSSPLGGGHHNEQFF. The DNA for the CDR3 is TGTGCCAGCAGTAGCCCCCTCGGGGGGGGACACCACAATGAGCAGTTCTTC.